This TCR beta chain was identified during a study of blood T cell repertoires in COVID-19. For the study at large: Italy, Spain and the United States were the sources of the convalescent and acute COVID-19 samples. T cells, B-cell-depleted T cells, or PBMCs supplied cDNA or gDNA.

Participant-reported clinical history was the basis for cohort assignment. Generated by immunoSEQ multiplex PCR, the TCRdb table keeps only in-frame clones and is missing some. The sample has 250,000 to 350,000 clones, 90% seen once. Looked up from germline, CDR1 is MDHEN and CDR2 is SYDVKM. This CDR3 spans 12 amino acids. J was trimmed by 3 bases and V by 5 bases; bases with no gene match: 0. This sequence was found in a young woman with acute COVID-19. The J gene is TRBJ1-1, the V gene TRBV28; 7 bases line up with TRBD1. Specimen: PBMCs or T cells enriched from blood (not recorded which). In DNA, the CDR3 is TGTGCCAGCAGTCAGGGGGACACTGAAGCTTTCTTT. As protein: CASSQGDTEAFF.